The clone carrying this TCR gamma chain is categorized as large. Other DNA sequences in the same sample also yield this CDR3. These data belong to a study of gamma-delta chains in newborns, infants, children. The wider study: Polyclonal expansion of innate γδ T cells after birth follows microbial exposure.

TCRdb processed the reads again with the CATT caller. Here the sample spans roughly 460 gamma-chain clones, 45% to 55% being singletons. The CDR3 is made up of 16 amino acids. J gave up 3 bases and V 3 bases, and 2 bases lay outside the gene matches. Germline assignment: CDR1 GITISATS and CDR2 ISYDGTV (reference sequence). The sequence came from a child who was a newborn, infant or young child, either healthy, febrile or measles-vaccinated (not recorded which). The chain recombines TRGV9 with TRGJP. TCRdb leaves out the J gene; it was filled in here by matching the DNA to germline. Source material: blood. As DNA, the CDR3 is TGTGCCTTGTGGGAGCCGCAAGAGTTGGGCAAAAAAATCAAGGTATTT. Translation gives CALWEPQELGKKIKVF.